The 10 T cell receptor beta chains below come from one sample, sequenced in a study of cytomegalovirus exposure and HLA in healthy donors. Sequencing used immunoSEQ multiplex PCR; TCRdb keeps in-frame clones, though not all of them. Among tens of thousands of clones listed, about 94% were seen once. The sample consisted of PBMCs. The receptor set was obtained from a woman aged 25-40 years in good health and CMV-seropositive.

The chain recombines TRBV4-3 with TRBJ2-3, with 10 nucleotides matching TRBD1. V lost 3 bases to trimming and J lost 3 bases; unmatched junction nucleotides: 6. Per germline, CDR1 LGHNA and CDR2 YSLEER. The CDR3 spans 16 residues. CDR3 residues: CASSHGQGGRTDTQYF. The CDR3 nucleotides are TGCGCCAGCAGCCATGGACAGGGGGGTCGTACAGATACGCAGTATTTT.

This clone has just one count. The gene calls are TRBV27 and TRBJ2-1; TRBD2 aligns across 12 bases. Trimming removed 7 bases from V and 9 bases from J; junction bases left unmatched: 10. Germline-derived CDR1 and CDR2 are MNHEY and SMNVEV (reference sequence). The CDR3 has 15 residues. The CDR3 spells CASNPLAGGSVEQFF. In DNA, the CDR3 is TGTGCCAGCAATCCTCTAGCGGGAGGGTCTGTTGAGCAGTTCTTC.

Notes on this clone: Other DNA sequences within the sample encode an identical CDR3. Written as DNA, the CDR3 is TGTGCCAGCAGTTTATCGGGCGGGAGAGAGACCCAGTACTTC. This sequence encodes CASSLSGGRETQYF. This chain connects TRBV27 to TRBJ2-5; 7 bases line up with TRBD2. This CDR3 is 14 amino acids long. Germline loops: CDR1 MNHEY, CDR2 SMNVEV (reference sequence). V was clipped by 0 bases and J by 4 bases; unmatched bases: 2.

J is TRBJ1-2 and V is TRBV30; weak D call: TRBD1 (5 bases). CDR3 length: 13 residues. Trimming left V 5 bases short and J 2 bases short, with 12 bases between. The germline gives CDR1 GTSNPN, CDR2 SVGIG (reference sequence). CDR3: CAWWQGGNYGYTF. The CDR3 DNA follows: TGTGCCTGGTGGCAGGGTGGGAACTATGGCTACACCTTC.

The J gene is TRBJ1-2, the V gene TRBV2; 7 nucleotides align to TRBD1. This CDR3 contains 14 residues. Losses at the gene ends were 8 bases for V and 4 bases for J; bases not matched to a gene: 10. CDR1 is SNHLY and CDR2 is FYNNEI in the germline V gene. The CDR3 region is CASEADRESYGYTF. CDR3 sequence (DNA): TGTGCCAGCGAAGCCGACAGGGAAAGCTATGGCTACACCTTC.

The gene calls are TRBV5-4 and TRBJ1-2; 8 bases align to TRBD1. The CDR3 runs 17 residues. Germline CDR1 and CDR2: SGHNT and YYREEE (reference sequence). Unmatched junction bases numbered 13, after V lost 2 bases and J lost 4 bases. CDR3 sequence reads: CASSFGQGLTLSYGYTF. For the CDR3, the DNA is TGTGCCAGCAGCTTCGGACAGGGTCTGACCCTCAGCTATGGCTACACCTTC.

The CDR3 nucleotides are TGTGCCAGCGGCCTAGCGGAGTCCTACGAGCAGTACTTC. Translating it yields CASGLAESYEQYF. The V call is TRBV2, the J call TRBJ2-7, with TRBD2 matching over 7 bases. This CDR3 comprises 13 residues. The germline gives CDR1 SNHLY, CDR2 FYNNEI. Germline trimming cut 8 bases from V and 1 base from J; bases unmatched to any gene: 5.

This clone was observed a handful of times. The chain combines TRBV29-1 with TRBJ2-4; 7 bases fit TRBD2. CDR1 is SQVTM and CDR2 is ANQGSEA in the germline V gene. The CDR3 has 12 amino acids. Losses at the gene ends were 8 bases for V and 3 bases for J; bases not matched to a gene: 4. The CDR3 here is CSTTSVKNIQYF. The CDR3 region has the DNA TGCAGCACCACTAGCGTCAAAAACATTCAGTACTTC.

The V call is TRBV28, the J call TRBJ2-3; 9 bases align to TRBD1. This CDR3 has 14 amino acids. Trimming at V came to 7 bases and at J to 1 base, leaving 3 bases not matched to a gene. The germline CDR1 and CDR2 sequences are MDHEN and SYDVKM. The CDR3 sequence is CASMGQGGTDTQYF. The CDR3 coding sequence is TGTGCCAGCATGGGACAGGGTGGCACAGATACGCAGTATTTT.

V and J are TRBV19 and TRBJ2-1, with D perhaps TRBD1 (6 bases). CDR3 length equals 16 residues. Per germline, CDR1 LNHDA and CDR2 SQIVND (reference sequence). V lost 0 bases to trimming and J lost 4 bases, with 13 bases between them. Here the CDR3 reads CASSIDTNTGYNEQFF. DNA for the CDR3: TGTGCCAGTAGTATAGATACCAACACAGGGTACAATGAGCAGTTCTTC.